These 22 T cell receptor beta chains share one sample of origin, sequenced in a study of blood T cell repertoires in COVID-19. The data were produced by immunoSEQ multiplex PCR, yet TCRdb's version contains in-frame clones alone and is incomplete. Of under 170,000 clones listed, roughly nine tenths are singletons. Sequences were obtained from peripheral blood. The receptors here all came from a woman aged 60-75 years with active or convalescent COVID-19.

The J gene is TRBJ1-3, the V gene TRBV7-9; D not resolved. Germline V gene lookup returns CDR1 SEHNR and CDR2 FQNEAQ (reference sequence). V dropped 5 bases and J dropped 2 bases, with 13 bases sitting between them. The CDR3 is 15 residues long. Written as DNA, the CDR3 is TGTGCCAGCAGCCCCCCGGGGTCCCCTGGAAACACCATATATTTT. Its translation: CASSPPGSPGNTIYF. Filled out from reference TRBV7-9 and TRBJ1-3, the complete variable domain reads DTGVSQNPRHKITKRGQNVTFRCDPISEHNRLYWYRQTLGQGPEFLTYFQNEAQLEKSRLLSDRFSAERPKGSFSTLEIQRTEQGDSAMYLCASSPPGSPGNTIYFGEGSWLTVV.

The chain joins TRBV7-8 to TRBJ1-2, with 10 bases that match TRBD1. CDR3 length: 14 amino acids. Trimming took 5 bases from V and 4 from J; bases not matched to a gene: 4. Germline values: CDR1 SGHVS, CDR2 FQNEAQ. DNA for the CDR3: TGTGCCAGCAGCCCAGGGACAGGGGCCTATGGCTACACCTTC. This encodes CASSPGTGAYGYTF. Full variable domain (missing parts from reference TRBV7-8 and TRBJ1-2): GAGVSQSPRYKVAKRGQDVALRCDPISGHVSLFWYQQALGQGPEFLTYFQNEAQLDKSGLPSDRFFAERPEGSVSTLKIQRTQQEDSAVYLCASSPGTGAYGYTFGSGTRLTVV.

This chain connects TRBV5-5 to TRBJ1-2; 8 bases agree with TRBD1. The CDR3 totals 15 residues. J gave up 8 bases and V 4 bases, and 13 bases lay outside the gene matches. CDR1 SGHKS and CDR2 YYEKEE come from the germline V gene (reference sequence). In nucleotides, the CDR3 is TGTGCCAGCAGCGCGGGACAGGAGGGCGCATGGGGCTACACCTTC. This codes for CASSAGQEGAWGYTF. Looking up the rest from reference TRBV5-5 and TRBJ1-2 gives the full variable domain: DAGVTQSPTHLIKTRGQQVTLRCSPISGHKSVSWYQQVLGQGPQFIFQYYEKEERGRGNFPDRFSARQFPNYSSELNVNALLLGDSALYLCASSAGQEGAWGYTFGSGTRLTVV.

V usage is TRBV6-5 and J usage is TRBJ1-4; D not resolved. Germline V lookup: CDR1 MNHEY, CDR2 SVGAGI. V gave up 6 bases and J gave up 8 bases, with 4 bases separating them. The CDR3 sequence is 10 residues long. The CDR3 here is CASREEKLFF. The DNA for the CDR3 is TGTGCCAGCAGGGAGGAAAAACTGTTTTTT.

The V gene is TRBV9, the J gene TRBJ2-5, with 12 bases identical to TRBD2. This CDR3 is built from 18 residues. J gave up 3 bases and V 0 bases, and 9 bases lay outside the gene matches. Germline V gene sequence: CDR1 SGDLS, CDR2 YYNGEE. DNA for the CDR3: TGTGCCAGCAGCGTAGGTGGCGCTAGCGGGGGGGCGAAAGAGACCCAGTACTTC. It translates to CASSVGGASGGAKETQYF.

This chain connects TRBV5-5 to TRBJ2-2, with 9 positions matching TRBD2. J gave up 5 bases and V 4 bases, and 6 bases lay outside the gene matches. The CDR3 is 15 amino acids. Germline loops: CDR1 SGHKS, CDR2 YYEKEE (reference sequence). The CDR3 DNA is TGTGCCAGCAGCATCTCTAGCGGGGCAACCGGGGAGCTGTTTTTT. Residues: CASSISSGATGELFF.

This sequence joins TRBV7-2 and TRBJ1-6; a possible D gene is TRBD1 (6 bases). The ends were cut back, 8 bases at V and 2 bases at J, with 16 bases in the middle. Germline CDR1 is SGHTA and CDR2 is FQGNSA. The CDR3 consists of 16 residues. CDR3 DNA sequence: TGTGCCAGCTCTGCTCAGGGGATGACCTATAATTCACCCCTCCACTTT. It translates to CASSAQGMTYNSPLHF. Drawing the rest from reference TRBV7-2 and TRBJ1-6, the complete variable domain is GAGVSQSPSNKVTEKGKDVELRCDPISGHTALYWYRQSLGQGLEFLIYFQGNSAPDKSGLPSDRFSAERTGGSVSTLTIQRTQQEDSAVYLCASSAQGMTYNSPLHFGNGTRLTVT.

The J gene is TRBJ2-7, the V gene TRBV5-1; 10 bases are a match to TRBD2. CDR1 and CDR2 (germline): SGHRS, YFSETQ. Germline trimming cut 0 bases from V and 7 bases from J; bases unmatched to any gene: 13. The CDR3 extends over 17 amino acids. As DNA, the CDR3 is TGCGCCAGCAGCTTGGCCGGTAGCGGGGGGCGGACGGGTGAGCAGTACTTC. Its translation is CASSLAGSGGRTGEQYF.

The genes are TRBV10-3 and TRBJ1-5; 7 bases are shared with TRBD1. With V trimmed by 3 bases and J by 4 bases, 3 bases remained unmatched. The V gene's germline CDR1 is ENHRY and CDR2 SYGVKD. CDR3 size: 14 residues. The CDR3 DNA reads as TGTGCCATCAGTGAACAGGGGCAAAATCAGCCCCAGCATTTT. It yields the protein CAISEQGQNQPQHF.

This sequence joins TRBV10-3 and TRBJ2-3, with TRBD2 matching over 9 bases. Trimming at V came to 8 bases and at J to 3 bases, leaving 12 bases not matched to a gene. CDR3 length equals 16 residues. Per germline, CDR1 ENHRY and CDR2 SYGVKD. CDR3 in DNA: TGTGCCATCTATGGCGGCGGGGGGGCCCGTACAGATACGCAGTATTTT. Protein product: CAIYGGGGARTDTQYF.

The chain recombines TRBV19 with TRBJ2-3; possibly TRBD1 for D (6 bases). CDR1 and CDR2 from the germline V gene are LNHDA and SQIVND (reference sequence). V was pared by 3 bases and J by 4 bases, with 14 bases between. The CDR3 runs 15 residues. This chain's CDR3 is CASSMGASPPDTQYF. The CDR3 bases are TGTGCCAGTAGTATGGGGGCTAGCCCCCCAGATACGCAGTATTTT.

The rearrangement joins TRBV19 to TRBJ1-1; TRBD1 agrees at 8 bases. The CDR3 length is 16 residues. V lost 6 bases, J lost 4 bases, and 13 bases stayed unmatched. Per the germline V gene, CDR1 is LNHDA and CDR2 is SQIVND (reference sequence). The CDR3 protein is CASSITLQGGSTEAFF. The CDR3, as DNA: TGTGCCAGTAGCATAACCTTACAGGGGGGGAGCACTGAAGCTTTCTTT.

The chain carries TRBV6-5 and TRBJ1-5, with unresolved D. The CDR3 has 14 residues. Germline values: CDR1 MNHEY, CDR2 SVGAGI. V lost 7 bases to trimming and J lost 7 bases, with 17 bases between them. This CDR3 is CASTNPVTGQPQHF. For the CDR3, the DNA is TGTGCCAGCACCAATCCGGTAACGGGGCAGCCCCAGCATTTT.

The chain uses TRBV6-7 and TRBJ2-7; no clear D gene. TRBV6-7 is an ORF for which the function is uncertain. V shed 5 bases and J shed 0 bases, with 8 bases lying between them. The CDR3 has 13 residues. The CDR3 protein is CASSINSSYEQYF. In DNA, the CDR3 is TGTGCCAGCAGTATTAACAGCTCCTACGAGCAGTACTTC.

This chain joins TRBV3-1 (or the pseudogene TRBV3-2) and TRBJ1-1; tentatively, D is TRBD1 (5 bases). There are 13 residues in the CDR3. Per the germline V gene, CDR1 is LGHDT and CDR2 is YNNKEL (reference sequence). V was shortened by 2 bases and J by 6 bases, with 10 bases between the two germline ends. The CDR3 nucleotides read TGTGCCAGCAGCCAAAGGGGTGGCGCTGAAGCTTTCTTT. This translates into CASSQRGGAEAFF.

The chain links TRBV5-1 to TRBJ2-7, with unresolved D. The CDR3 is made up of 15 amino acids. V lost 0 bases and J 3 bases, leaving 13 bases between the germline ends. Germline V lookup: CDR1 SGHRS, CDR2 YFSETQ. The CDR3 here is CASSLGAGVFYEQYF. In DNA, the CDR3 is TGCGCCAGCAGCTTGGGGGCAGGCGTATTCTACGAGCAGTACTTC.

This chain links TRBV13 with TRBJ2-7; 7 bases agree with TRBD2. The germline V gene encodes CDR1 PRHDT and CDR2 FYEKMQ (reference sequence). The V segment lost 5 bases and the J segment 2 bases; nucleotides outside the gene matches: 3. The CDR3 runs to 13 residues. CDR3 protein: CASSPGTTYEQYF. In DNA, the CDR3 is TGTGCCAGCAGCCCGGGGACTACCTACGAGCAGTACTTC.

The chain recombines TRBV7-6 with TRBJ2-1; 10 positions agree with TRBD2. Germline loops: CDR1 SGHVS, CDR2 FNYEAQ. This CDR3 is built from 16 residues. Germline trimming cut 3 bases from V and 0 bases from J; bases unmatched to any gene: 2. This CDR3 reads CASSFLAGDSYNEQFF. DNA of the CDR3: TGTGCCAGCAGCTTTCTAGCGGGGGACTCCTACAATGAGCAGTTCTTC.

The chain combines TRBV5-1 with TRBJ2-7, with D tentatively TRBD1 (6 bases). V gave up 2 bases and J gave up 0 bases, with 12 bases separating them. CDR3 length equals 15 residues. Germline V CDR1 and CDR2: SGHRS, YFSETQ. The CDR3 nucleotides read TGCGCCAGCAGCTTAGGGGACAATCTCTCCTACGAGCAGTACTTC. It yields the protein CASSLGDNLSYEQYF. The full variable domain, rest sourced from reference TRBV5-1 and TRBJ2-7, is KAGVTQTPRYLIKTRGQQVTLSCSPISGHRSVSWYQQTPGQGLQFLFEYFSETQRNKGNFPGRFSGRQFSNSRSEMNVSTLELGDSALYLCASSLGDNLSYEQYFGPGTRLTVT.

The chain recombines TRBV11-3 with TRBJ2-7; D not certain. The CDR3 is 11 residues long. V lost 4 bases, J lost 2 bases, and 3 bases lay in between. CDR1 and CDR2 (germline): SGHNT, YENEEA. The CDR3 region is CASSSTYEQYF. The CDR3 DNA sequence: TGTGCCAGCAGCTCTACCTACGAGCAGTACTTC.

This clone occurred a few times. The gene calls are TRBV10-2 and TRBJ1-1; D not resolved. Deletions cut 6 bases from V and 0 bases from J, with 8 bases between. The V gene's germline CDR1 is WSHSY and CDR2 SAAADI. This CDR3 contains 13 residues. This CDR3 is CASRPGMNTEAFF. DNA for the CDR3: TGCGCCAGCAGGCCGGGAATGAACACTGAAGCTTTCTTT.

V is TRBV12-5 and J is TRBJ2-1; TRBD2 is a possible D gene (5 bases). CDR1 and CDR2 from the germline V gene are LGHNT and FRNRAP. Deletions cut 0 bases from V and 5 bases from J, with 11 bases between. The length of the CDR3 is 15 residues. The CDR3: CASGLVPRTDNEQFF. CDR3 DNA: TGTGCTAGTGGTTTGGTACCAAGGACTGACAATGAGCAGTTCTTC. The full variable domain, its missing parts supplied by reference TRBV12-5 and TRBJ2-1, is DARVTQTPRHKVTEMGQEVTMRCQPILGHNTVFWYRQTMMQGLELLAYFRNRAPLDDSGMPKDRFSAEMPDATLATLKIQPSEPRDSAVYFCASGLVPRTDNEQFFGPGTRLTVL.